The source of this T cell receptor beta chain is a study of T-cell memory formation after mild COVID-19. TCRdb passed the 5' RACE reads through MiXCR, listing each CDR3 protein once. The data show approximately 290,000 distinct CDR3 sequences, 15% seen once. CDR3 length equals 14 residues. The V gene's germline CDR1 is SGHTA and CDR2 FQGNSA. The V segment lost 1 base and the J segment 2 bases; nucleotides outside the gene matches: 1. This clonotype was seen a handful of times. The chain recombines TRBV7-2 with TRBJ1-2; 7 nucleotides match TRBD1. This clonotype was sampled from a young man who had mild COVID-19 (a few samples of this study predate the infection). Cell type and time point are not known. Sequencing was performed on PBMCs or a T cell subset sorted from them (not recorded which). In DNA form, the CDR3 reads TGTGCCAGCAGCTTAGAACAGGGGAACTATGGCTACACCTTC. Translating it yields CASSLEQGNYGYTF.